This T cell receptor beta chain appears in the sequencing data of a study of response to subunit inactivated influenza vaccine. General study points: The authors put forward the suggestion that each seasonal influenza vaccination may bring in only a limited number of new T cells.

TCRdb reprocessed the RT-PCR reads with MiXCR, giving one entry per CDR3 protein. The table lists about 650,000 distinct CDR3 sequences, around 15% of them singletons. The CDR3 extends over 13 amino acids. V lost 5 bases, J lost 4 bases, and 11 bases lay in between. Concerning this clonotype itself: Its antigen is not identified.

This material consisted of PBMCs from blood, taken around two weeks before vaccination. The chain recombines TRBV12-3 or TRBV12-4 with TRBJ1-1; TRBD1 might be the D (6 bases). This clonotype originated in a man over 45 who received an inactivated influenza vaccine. CDR3 protein: CASSRLQGTEAFF. The CDR3 DNA reads TGTGCCAGCAGTCGTCTACAGGGCACTGAAGCTTTCTTT.